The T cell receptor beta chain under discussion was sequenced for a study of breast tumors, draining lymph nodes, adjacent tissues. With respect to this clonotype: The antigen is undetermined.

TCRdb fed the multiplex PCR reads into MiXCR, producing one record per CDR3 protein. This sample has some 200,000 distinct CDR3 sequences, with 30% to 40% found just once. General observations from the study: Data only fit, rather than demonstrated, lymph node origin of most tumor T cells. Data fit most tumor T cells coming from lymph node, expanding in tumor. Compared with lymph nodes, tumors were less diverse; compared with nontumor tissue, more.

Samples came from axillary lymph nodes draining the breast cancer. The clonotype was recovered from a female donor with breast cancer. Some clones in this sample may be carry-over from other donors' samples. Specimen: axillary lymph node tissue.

This CDR3 is CASSPPGQGAWVDTQYF. The CDR3 DNA sequence: TGTGCCAGCAGTCCCCCGGGACAGGGGGCGTGGGTAGATACGCAGTATTTT. The chain combines TRBV27 with TRBJ2-3, with 12 nucleotides matching TRBD1. The germline V gene has CDR1 MNHEY and CDR2 SMNVEV (reference sequence). The J segment lost 5 bases and the V segment lost 5 bases, leaving 11 bases of the junction unmatched. The CDR3 is 17 amino acids.